This is a list of T cell receptor beta chains from one sample in a study of T cell repertoires in cytomegalovirus infection. TCRdb re-called the reads through MiXCR, storing one row per CDR3 protein. The sample lists some 70,000 distinct CDR3 sequences, approximately 22% seen once, with 60% to 80% in the top ten. Antigen specificity for these receptors is unknown. The sequenced material came from PBMCs, sequenced either directly or after in vitro stimulation (not recorded which). The source of these receptors is a human donor in good health (CMV status not recorded). Some clones in this sample may be carry-over from other donors' samples. Each CDR3 is given without its conserved first and last residue.

J | V | CDR3
TRBJ1-2 | TRBV12-3/TRBV12-4 | ASSLTGGESGYT
TRBJ2-2 | TRBV7-2 | ASSLTLGGTSGRAGRSGELF
TRBJ2-5 | TRBV5-1 | ASSLVPFLADQETQY
TRBJ1-2 | TRBV6-1 | ASSSAAYGYT
TRBJ2-7 | TRBV27 | ASSSSTGPYEQY
TRBJ1-1 | TRBV7-1 | ASSRDLLRPAF
TRBJ2-5 | TRBV3-1 | ASSTGQGVSETQY
TRBJ1-2 | TRBV15 | ATSAGQARLGYT
TRBJ2-2 | TRBV19 | ASSEVMNTGELF
TRBJ1-2 | TRBV27 | ASSNFIGTAFEYGYT
TRBJ1-1 | TRBV12-3/TRBV12-4 | ASSPTGSRTEAF
TRBJ2-3 | TRBV11-2 | ASSLNRGRTDTH
TRBJ2-1 | TRBV19 | ASSRGLAGYNEQF
TRBJ2-1 | TRBV14 | ASSPDYNEQF
TRBJ1-4 | TRBV29-1 | SVGRSEKLF
TRBJ1-2 | TRBV4-2 | ASSQETANYGYT
TRBJ2-2 | TRBV19 | ASSITGFRAGELF
TRBJ1-1 | TRBV12-3/TRBV12-4 | ASSPQGWGTEAF
TRBJ1-2 | TRBV7-9 | ASSQLNSDGYT
TRBJ2-7 | TRBV27 | ASSSASYEQY
TRBJ2-5 | TRBV20-1 | SVSPTVAGVQETQY
TRBJ2-1 | TRBV6-2/TRBV6-3 | ASNTGATYNEQF
TRBJ1-3 | TRBV12-3/TRBV12-4 | ASSPQGASSGNTIY
TRBJ2-7 | TRBV10-3 | ATHNSYEQY
TRBJ2-2 | TRBV4-1 | ASSHSRGPRGRGTGELF
TRBJ2-1 | TRBV12-3/TRBV12-4 | ASSGTVSYNEQF
TRBJ2-1 | TRBV6-2/TRBV6-3 | ASSSGGFWNEQF
TRBJ2-1 | TRBV2 | ASAQGAAKF
TRBJ2-6 | TRBV28 | ASSLSRVGHSLSGANVLT